Included here is one T cell receptor beta chain sequence, with context. Its cognate antigen is unknown. The data derive from a study of cytomegalovirus exposure and HLA in healthy donors. Study-level findings and limits: The majority of TCR sequences were rare, yet some public TCRs appeared in many donors. TCR beta chains associated with HLA were, in a later analysis, more clonally expanded than equally common others.

The PCR made use of 60 Vbeta and 13 Jbeta primers. In the original analysis: Later analysis identified tens of millions of unique TCR beta chains, 9 million to 12 million shared. Clones were sequenced by immunoSEQ multiplex PCR, and TCRdb holds only the in-frame ones, with some missing. V and J calls and clone size follow that table, whereas D and trimming were derived from the DNA. This sample has over 100,000 clones, with approximately 78% found just once. The CDR3 has 15 residues. Trimming stripped 0 bases from V and 9 bases from J, with 12 bases between. The V gene's germline CDR1 is MNHEY and CDR2 SMNVEV (reference sequence). Donors were ostensibly healthy at sampling, although undocumented immune exposures were probable.

The source is a woman aged 25 to 45 in good health and CMV-seropositive. Sequencing was performed on PBMCs. The V gene is TRBV27, the J gene TRBJ1-6, with no clear D. The CDR3 is CASSLSVDWSSPLHF. The CDR3 coding sequence is TGTGCCAGCAGTTTATCGGTGGATTGGAGTTCACCCCTCCACTTT.